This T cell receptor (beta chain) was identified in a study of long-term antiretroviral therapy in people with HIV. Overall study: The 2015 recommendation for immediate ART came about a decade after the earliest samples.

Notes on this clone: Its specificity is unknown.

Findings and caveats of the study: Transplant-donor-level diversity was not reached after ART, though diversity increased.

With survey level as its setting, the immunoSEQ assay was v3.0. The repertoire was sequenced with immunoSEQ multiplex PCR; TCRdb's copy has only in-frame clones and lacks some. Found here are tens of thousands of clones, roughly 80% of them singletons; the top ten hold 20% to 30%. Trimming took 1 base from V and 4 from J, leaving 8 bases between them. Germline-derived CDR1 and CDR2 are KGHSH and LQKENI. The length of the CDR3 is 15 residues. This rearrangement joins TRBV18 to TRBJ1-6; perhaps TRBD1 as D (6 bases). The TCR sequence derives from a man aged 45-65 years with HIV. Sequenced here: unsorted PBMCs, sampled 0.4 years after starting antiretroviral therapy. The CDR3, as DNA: TGTGCCAGCTCACCACTTCAGGGGTATAATTCACCCCTCCACTTT. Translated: CASSPLQGYNSPLHF.